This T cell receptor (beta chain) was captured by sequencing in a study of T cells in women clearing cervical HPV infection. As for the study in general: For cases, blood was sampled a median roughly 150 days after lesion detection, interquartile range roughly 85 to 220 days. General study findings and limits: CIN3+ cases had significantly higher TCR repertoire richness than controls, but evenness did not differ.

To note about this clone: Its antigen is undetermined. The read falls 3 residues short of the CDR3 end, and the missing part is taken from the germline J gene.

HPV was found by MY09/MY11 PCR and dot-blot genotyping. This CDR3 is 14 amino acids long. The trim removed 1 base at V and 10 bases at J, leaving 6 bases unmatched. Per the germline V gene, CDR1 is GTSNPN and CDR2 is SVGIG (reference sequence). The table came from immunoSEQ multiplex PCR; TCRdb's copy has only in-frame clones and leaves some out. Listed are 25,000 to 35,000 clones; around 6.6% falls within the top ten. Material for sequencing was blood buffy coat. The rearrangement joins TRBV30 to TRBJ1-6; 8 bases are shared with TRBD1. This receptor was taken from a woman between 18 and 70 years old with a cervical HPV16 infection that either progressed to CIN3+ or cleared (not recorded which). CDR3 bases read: TGTGCCTGGAGTGCCGGACAGGGCTCATCACCC. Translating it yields CAWSAGQGSSP. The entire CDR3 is CAWSAGQGSSPLHF. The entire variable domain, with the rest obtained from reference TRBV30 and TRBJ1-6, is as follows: SQTIHQWPATLVQPVGSPLSLECTVEGTSNPNLYWYRQAAGRGLQLLFYSVGIGQISSEVPQNLSASRPQDRQFILSSKKLLLSDSGFYLCAWSAGQGSSPLHFGNGTRLTVT.